What follows describes a single TCR beta chain. Its antigen is not identified. This specimen comes from a study of T cell responses to AZD1222 COVID-19 vaccine. Overall study: The analysis combined second doses at about 4 or about 12 weeks. General study results and limits: There were mostly white British donors and more females than males, and clonal diversity was possibly underestimated.

Some clones are missing from TCRdb's copy, which holds only in-frame ones; the method was immunoSEQ multiplex PCR. The repertoire holds fewer than 150,000 clones, over 85% seen once, with approximately 3.3% in the top ten. Germline CDR1 and CDR2: LGHDT and YNNKEL (reference sequence). V dropped 0 bases and J dropped 6 bases, with 15 bases sitting between them. The CDR3 runs 15 residues. The source was peripheral blood, collected on day 0 of AZD1222 vaccination. The TCR comes from an adult in good health. The rearrangement links TRBV3-1 (or the pseudogene TRBV3-2) to TRBJ2-7, with D tentatively TRBD2 (6 bases). CDR3 coding DNA: TGTGCCAGCAGCCAAGAGAGGGGACGGAGGGGCGAGCAGTACTTC. Protein: CASSQERGRRGEQYF.